The present TCR beta chain was sequenced within a study of blood T cell repertoires in COVID-19. About the research overall: Sites in the United States, Italy and Spain provided acute and convalescent COVID-19 samples.

In the study's own analysis: Quantification of nucleated cells was approximated via reference gene primer amplification. Clones were read by immunoSEQ multiplex PCR, and TCRdb kept only the in-frame ones, dropping some. Clonal size and the V and J genes are those of that table, whereas D and trimming came from the DNA. The table records around 300,000 clones, 80% to 90% of them present only once. The CDR3 spans 17 residues. Clinical history reported by participants formed the basis on which cohorts were assigned. Recovered status in Cohort 3 required two negative PCRs, clearance, or symptom resolution.

This receptor was identified in a woman aged 18 to 35 who had recovered from COVID-19. This rearrangement joins TRBV21-1 to TRBJ1-6; TRBD1 is taken as the D call from the table, unchecked against the DNA. TRBV21-1 constitutes a pseudogene. The source material was PBMCs or T cells enriched from blood (not recorded which). CDR3 coding DNA: TGTGCCAGCAGCAAAGAGCCAGGGGTGTTCTATAATTCACCCCTCCACTTT. Its translation is CASSKEPGVFYNSPLHF.